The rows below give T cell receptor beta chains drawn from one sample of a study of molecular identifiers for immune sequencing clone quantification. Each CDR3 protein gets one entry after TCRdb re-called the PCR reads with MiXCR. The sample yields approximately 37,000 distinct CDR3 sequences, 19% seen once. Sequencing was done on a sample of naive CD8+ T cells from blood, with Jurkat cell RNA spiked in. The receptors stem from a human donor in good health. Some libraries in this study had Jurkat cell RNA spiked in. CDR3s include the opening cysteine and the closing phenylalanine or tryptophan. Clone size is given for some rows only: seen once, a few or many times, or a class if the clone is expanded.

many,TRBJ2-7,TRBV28,CASSLGPSYEQYF
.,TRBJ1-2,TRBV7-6,CASSPTLTSYGYTF
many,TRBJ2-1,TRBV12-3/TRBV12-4,CASSPGYNEQFF
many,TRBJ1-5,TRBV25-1,CASSGRPRISNQPQHF
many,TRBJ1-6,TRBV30,CAWSPVAFSYNSPLHF
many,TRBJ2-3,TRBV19,CASSIGTGMENTQYF
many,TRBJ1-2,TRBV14,CASSPSGRNYGYTF
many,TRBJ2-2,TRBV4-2,CASSQELAGGPFGELFF
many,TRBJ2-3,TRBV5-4,CASSNSIDTQYF
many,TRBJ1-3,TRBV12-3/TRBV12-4,CASSFGTGEHTIYF
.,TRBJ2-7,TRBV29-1,CSVMGTKPYEQYF
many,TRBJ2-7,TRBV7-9,CASSLGQGAPYEQYF
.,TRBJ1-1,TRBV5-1,CASSLDSGTEAFF
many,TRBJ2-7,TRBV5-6,CASSLDGRNYEQYF
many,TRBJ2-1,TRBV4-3,CASSQSGQYYNEQFF
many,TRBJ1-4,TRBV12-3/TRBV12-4,CASSQRDRGIRKLFF
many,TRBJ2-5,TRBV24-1,CATSAGTSSQETQYF
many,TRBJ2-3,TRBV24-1,CATSDLPGWNTQYF
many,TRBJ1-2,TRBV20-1,CSALLAEYGYTF
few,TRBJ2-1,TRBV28,CASIPGLAYNEQFF
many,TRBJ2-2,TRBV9,CASSAFDSYNTGELFF
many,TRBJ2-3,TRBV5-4,CASSPTSGRLSSTDTQYF
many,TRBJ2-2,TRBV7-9,CALPPQGLGTGELFF
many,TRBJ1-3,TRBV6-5,CASSSRDDGNTIYF